The T cell receptor beta chain described here comes from a study of T cells after yellow fever vaccination. For TCR, cDNA came from 5'RACE template switching, which added a universal primer site and UMIs. TCRdb re-called the 5' RACE reads through MiXCR, storing one row per CDR3 protein. This table holds about 350,000 distinct CDR3 sequences, roughly 10% found once. The V gene end was trimmed by 7 bases and the J gene end by 9 bases; junction bases not matched to a gene: 18. The CDR3 totals 16 residues. The sequencing here drew on PBMCs, taken on the day of the first yellow fever vaccination. The rearrangement links TRBV12-3 or TRBV12-4 to TRBJ2-1, with TRBD2 matching 7 bases. The receptor's source is a man between 18 and 35 years old who received the YFV17D yellow fever vaccine. The CDR3 region is CASNGYSDWGGIEQFF. Written as DNA, the CDR3 is TGTGCCAGCAATGGGTATTCAGACTGGGGAGGGATTGAGCAGTTCTTC.